Listed here are 15 T cell receptor beta chains from one sample, sequenced in a study of post-analysis software for immune sequencing data. Whole-study findings and limits: Included in a set of five TRBV segments more frequent in patients than controls were TRBV5-6, TRBV5-1 and TRBV20-1.

Their antigens remain unidentified. cDNA libraries for TCR beta contained unique molecular identifiers. TCRdb independently ran MiXCR on the PCR reads; one entry per CDR3 protein. Of more than 450,000 distinct CDR3 sequences in the sample, 34% were seen once. The sample consisted of blood. The receptors originated from a girl younger than 18 with multiple sclerosis.

The chain employs TRBV15 and TRBJ2-2; D is unresolved. The germline V and J ends were trimmed by 5 bases and 2 bases, with 12 bases remaining between them. This CDR3 has 15 amino acids. The germline V gene encodes CDR1 LNHNV and CDR2 YYDKDF (reference sequence). The chain's CDR3 is CATSPPTRNTGELFF. Written as DNA, the CDR3 is TGTGCCACCAGCCCCCCGACCCGAAACACCGGGGAGCTGTTTTTT.

This clonotype was observed a handful of times. The rearrangement joins TRBV5-1 to TRBJ1-2; D perhaps matches TRBD1 (5 bases). Trimming removed 0 bases from V and 6 bases from J, with 15 bases in between. Germline V gene sequence: CDR1 SGHRS, CDR2 YFSETQ. This CDR3 contains 15 residues. The CDR3 DNA reads TGCGCCAGCAGCTTGGAGGGGCAGCCAGGGAATGGCTACACCTTC. Translating gives CASSLEGQPGNGYTF.

A few counts support this clonotype. The chain uses TRBV7-3 and TRBJ2-1; 12 nucleotides align to TRBD1. V was clipped by 5 bases and J by 8 bases; unmatched bases: 7. The germline gives CDR1 SGHTA, CDR2 FQGTGA. The CDR3 spans 15 residues. The CDR3 region has the DNA TGTGCCAGCAGCATCGGGACAGGGGGCTGCGATGAGCAGTTCTTC. Translation gives CASSIGTGGCDEQFF.

J is TRBJ1-1 and V is TRBV6-5; TRBD1 matches at 10 bases. CDR3 length: 15 residues. With 5 bases clipped from V and 5 bases from J, the junction kept 8 bases outside the gene matches. The germline CDR1 and CDR2 sequences are MNHEY and SVGAGI. CDR3 residues: CASSRPGTGVTEAFF. The CDR3 DNA follows: TGTGCCAGCAGTCGCCCCGGGACAGGGGTTACTGAAGCTTTCTTT.

This clonotype was picked up a small number of times. One end of the junction fails to match germline, which may point to a read error. The CDR3 nucleotides read TGTGCCAGCAGTCGGACCGGGACTAGCGGTGTCGAGCAGTACTTC. Encoded protein: CASSRTGTSGVEQYF. The chain employs TRBV5-1 and TRBJ2-5; 11 bases align to TRBD2. The J call is uncertain, as TRBJ2-7 better fits the DNA end. This CDR3 is built from 15 residues. CDR1 and CDR2 (germline): SGHRS, YFSETQ.

This clonotype was counted once. V is TRBV19 and J is TRBJ2-5, with 10 bases matching TRBD2. Germline CDR1 reads LNHDA; CDR2 reads SQIVND (reference sequence). CDR3 length: 16 residues. V was pared by 6 bases and J by 1 base, with 8 bases of the junction left unmatched. CDR3 amino acids: CASSPTSGASQETQYF. The CDR3 DNA is TGTGCCAGTAGCCCCACTAGCGGGGCGTCCCAAGAGACCCAGTACTTC.

In its sample, this clonotype was seen a few times. As DNA, the CDR3 is TGTGCCAGCAGCCAAGATGGGGTAGGCGGGGGGCCCCATGACAATGAGCAGTTCTTC. Translating gives CASSQDGVGGGPHDNEQFF. The chain links TRBV4-2 to TRBJ2-1; 8 bases are shared with TRBD2. This CDR3 is 19 amino acids long. J lost 5 bases, V lost 0 bases, and 15 bases had no gene match. Per germline, CDR1 LGHNA and CDR2 YNFKEQ.

This chain connects TRBV9 to TRBJ1-2; 7 bases are shared with TRBD1. Germline V CDR1 and CDR2: SGDLS, YYNGEE. The CDR3 length is 14 residues. Trimming removed 10 bases from V and 8 bases from J; junction bases left unmatched: 17. The CDR3 spells CACSRGRGSNGYTF. The CDR3 region has the DNA TGTGCCTGCTCCAGAGGCAGGGGGTCGAACGGCTACACCTTC.

This clonotype has a handful of counts. This rearrangement joins TRBV7-3 to TRBJ2-7; 11 nucleotides line up with TRBD1. Trimming removed 2 bases from V and 7 bases from J; junction bases left unmatched: 13. The CDR3 has 17 amino acids. The germline CDR1 and CDR2 sequences are SGHTA and FQGTGA. CDR3 region: CASSLGTAGQGAREQYF. The CDR3, as DNA: TGTGCCAGCAGCTTAGGTACAGCCGGACAGGGGGCGCGAGAGCAGTACTTC. The full variable domain, in which reference TRBV7-3 and TRBJ2-7 provide the parts outside the CDR3, is GAGVSQTPSNKVTEKGKYVELRCDPISGHTALYWYRQSLGQGPEFLIYFQGTGAADDSGLPNDRFFAVRPEGSVSTLKIQRTERGDSAVYLCASSLGTAGQGAREQYFGPGTRLTVT.

The V call is TRBV2, the J call TRBJ2-5; D not resolved. Trimming took 1 base from V and 9 from J, leaving 21 bases between them. The CDR3 consists of 16 residues. Per the germline V gene, CDR1 is SNHLY and CDR2 is FYNNEI. CDR3 nucleotides: TGTGCCAGCAGTGAAGAGGCAGCCTTCTCCGCATGGGCCCAGTACTTC. Translating it yields CASSEEAAFSAWAQYF.

This clonotype was seen only a few times. This chain links TRBV6-6 with TRBJ1-2; D perhaps matches TRBD1 (5 bases). V lost 1 base, J lost 2 bases, and 11 bases lay in between. CDR3 length: 15 amino acids. The germline V gene has CDR1 MNHNY and CDR2 SVGAGI (reference sequence). CDR3 in DNA: TGTGCCAGCAGTTACTGGGGGGAGGGAAACTATGGCTACACCTTC. It encodes CASSYWGEGNYGYTF.

This clonotype was detected only a few times. The V and J genes are TRBV29-1 and TRBJ1-1; D is unclear. The CDR3 has 12 amino acids. Trimming stripped 6 bases from V and 1 base from J, with 9 bases between. Germline CDR1 SQVTM, CDR2 ANQGSEA. CDR3 coding DNA: TGCAGCGTAACGCGGGGGAACACTGAAGCTTTCTTT. Translating gives CSVTRGNTEAFF.

The genes are TRBV2 and TRBJ1-1, with D perhaps TRBD1 (6 bases). The V end was cut by 10 bases, the J end by 1 base, with 10 bases between. Germline assignment: CDR1 SNHLY and CDR2 FYNNEI. The CDR3 sequence is 12 residues long. The CDR3 sequence is CAKVQGNTEAFF. The CDR3 DNA reads as TGTGCCAAAGTACAGGGGAACACTGAAGCTTTCTTT. The full variable domain, its missing parts supplied by reference TRBV2 and TRBJ1-1, is EPEVTQTPSHQVTQMGQEVILRCVPISNHLYFYWYRQILGQKVEFLVSFYNNEISEKSEIFDDQFSVERPDGSNFTLKIRSTKLEDSAMYFCAKVQGNTEAFFGQGTRLTVV.

The rearrangement uses TRBV4-1 and TRBJ1-5; D remains ambiguous. This CDR3 comprises 14 residues. Between the trimmed V and J ends, which lost 1 base and 0 bases, there was a span of 4 bases. The germline CDR1 and CDR2 sequences are MGHRA and YSYEKL. CDR3 region: CASSQVASNQPQHF. In DNA form, the CDR3 reads TGCGCCAGCAGCCAAGTGGCTAGCAATCAGCCCCAGCATTTT.

The rearrangement uses TRBV28 and TRBJ2-1; tentatively, D is TRBD2 (6 bases). Germline V gene sequence: CDR1 MDHEN, CDR2 SYDVKM. V lost 2 bases to trimming and J lost 2 bases, with 22 bases between them. The CDR3 sequence is 19 residues long. CDR3 nucleotide sequence: TGTGCCAGCAGTTTAGCCCCCCCGTATGGAGCGGGCCCCTACAATGAGCAGTTCTTC. As protein: CASSLAPPYGAGPYNEQFF.